This T cell receptor beta chain was sequenced in a study of cytomegalovirus exposure and HLA in healthy donors (dated by TCRdb to about 2017). A note on the overall study: An earlier analysis of approximately 640 of the donors reported 250 to 300 Gb of sequence data and roughly 110 million unique TCR beta sequences from roughly 200 million T cells. Roughly 300 gigabases of sequencing data and approximately 80 million unique TCR sequences were included in an early release covering several hundred HLA-typed donors. Of the 350 to 450 genotyped donors, roughly 80% fell in the genetic ancestry cluster associated with self-reported Caucasian donors. The aim of the study was to test whether cataloging public T cell receptors could identify signatures of past pathogen exposure. The T cell repertoires of several hundred subjects were profiled by immunosequencing and related to cytomegalovirus serostatus. Along with the roughly 670-subject first cohort, a separate validation cohort of roughly 110 different subjects was used. To predict cytomegalovirus infection status, the study brought together high-throughput TCR immunosequencing, statistical association of individual TCRs with disease status, and machine learning. A later analysis re-analyzed previously published TCR beta repertoires from several hundred donors and added high-resolution HLA genotyping to study TCR occurrence patterns. Rather than drawing on any new phenotypic data, the later analysis identified candidate immune exposures from TCR beta sequences and the way those sequences occurred across donors. An earlier analysis of 587 of the donors applied high-throughput TCR beta sequencing to assess whether each TCR beta V gene segment acted as functional or pseudogenic. Alongside the repertoire data, information on donor age, sex, ethnicity and CMV serostatus was compiled. Genome-wide SNP genotypes for about 55% of the roughly 670 donors were used in a later genetic analysis, which treated that subset as a discovery cohort. All discovery cohort repertoires had been generated using a single sequencing platform. Class I and class II HLA loci were covered by the typing at four-digit resolution. Typing coverage varied by locus: about 629-630 donors for A, B, C, DRB1 and DQB1; 500 to 550 for DQA1; around 610 for DPA1; 400 to 480 for DPB1. About five DR-DQ haplotypes were handled as single units for association and clustering, since linkage in the cohort was strong. Among around 400 genotyped donors of the cohort, an average of about 240,000 unique TCR beta nucleotide sequences were sequenced per donor, roughly 20% of them non-productive.

Comments on this clone: What this receptor recognizes is not known.

The cohort was made up of several hundred healthy bone marrow donors. At the time of sampling, every cohort member was nominally healthy, though immune exposures that went unrecorded were likely present. The donor tested CMV seronegative, placing the donor among the 350 or so seronegative members of the cohort. A peripheral blood sample was provided by each donor, and peripheral blood mononuclear cells were used for TCR beta sequencing. Genomic DNA was extracted from the blood cell samples with the Qiagen DNeasy Blood Extraction Kit. Overall study outcomes, separate from this receptor: Some IMGT-functional V segments, including TRBV6-2 and TRBV6-3, could not be distinguished by the 87-base-pair reads and were therefore excluded. In vitro tests confirmed that a few of the cytomegalovirus-associated TCR beta chains recognize cytomegalovirus antigens. A cluster of highly shared sequence variants was judged likely to represent a technical artifact of the sequencing pipeline. Most CMV-associated TCR beta chains appeared to be HLA-restricted in a later analysis, and the HLA associations seemed to be driven largely by CMV exposure. Roughly uniform sequencing depth across donors was assumed in presence/absence analyses, although this assumption may not hold. The authors suggested that the approach could potentially be extended to other disease states and immunological phenotypes. This cohort had only TCR beta chains sequenced, and the lack of alpha or paired-chain data limited which features could be detected. In both the original and validation cohorts, the classifier was reported to diagnose cytomegalovirus status with high specificity and sensitivity. Assigning TCR associations to individual alleles was difficult when HLA alleles, especially DR and DQ, strongly co-occurred. Correlated functional status among segregating V segments might be attributable to linkage disequilibrium, but an unknown experimental factor could not be ruled out. Compared with the roughly 670-donor mean, donors in an Asian-associated ancestry cluster had fewer N-insertions in productive TCRs, according to a later genetic analysis. In a later analysis, over 15,000 TCR beta sequences were associated with specific HLA alleles at a false discovery rate of 0.05. A later analysis found that TCR association rates varied across HLA loci, with DRB1 alleles showing the most associated TCRs and HLA-C alleles the fewest. A further reported finding was that TCR beta sequences accurately predicted the HLA-A and HLA-B alleles for most subjects in the first cohort. Across donors, most TCR sequences were observed very rarely, whereas some public TCRs were present in many individuals. Because HLA typing was missing for some donors at each locus, association tests included only the typed subset. A later analysis reported that several top co-occurrence clusters appeared linked to parvovirus B19, influenza, CMV and Epstein-Barr virus. The only immune exposure information available for the cohort was CMV serostatus. Because counts were too low, seventeen rarely observed V segments, including chromosome 9 orphons, were left out of the earlier analysis of a few hundred of the donors. The study gave a list of under 200 TCR beta chains associated with cytomegalovirus. Broadly in line with IMGT annotations, most TCR beta V segments showed up in productive rearrangements about 87% or about 30% of the time in an earlier analysis of about 500 of the donors. In a later genetic analysis, a missense DCLRE1C variant was associated with V-gene and J-gene trimming of TCR beta chains, and the association was replicated in an independent cohort. Compared with equally common non-associated chains, HLA-associated TCR beta chains in a later analysis were more clonally expanded and had lower generation probabilities.

CDR1 and CDR2 (SSHAT, FNYEAQ) derive from the germline V gene (reference sequence). Counted from cysteine to phenylalanine, this CDR3 has 15 amino acids. Only CDR3 DNA is held: 45 bases, read in frame from base 1. V is cut by 11 bases and J by 6 bases, and the space between the germline ends is 25 bases. The library was obtained by the immunoSEQ multiplex PCR assay. For the multiplex PCR, a mixture combining 60 forward primers for TCR Vbeta segments and 13 reverse primers for TCR Jbeta segments was used. A multiplex PCR assay on genomic DNA amplified the CDR3 region of rearranged TCR beta genes. On the Illumina HiSeq System, the amplified TCR beta libraries were sequenced as 87-base-pair reads. In the authors' own workflow: In a later analysis, tens of millions of unique TCR beta chains were counted across the approximately 640 repertoires, and about 9.9 million of these chains were shared by at least two donors. Raw reads were error-corrected and collapsed into unique sequences by a nearest-neighbor algorithm in which closely related sequences were merged to remove PCR and sequencing errors. CDR3 sequences were aligned to IMGT reference sequences to assign V, D and J gene segments. For a sequence to be retained, a match of at least six nucleotides was required to both a V gene segment and a J gene segment. A rearrangement counted as productive if the CDR3 had no stop codons and remained in frame with V and J, and every other rearrangement counted as non-productive. CDR3 was defined by IMGT convention, running from the second conserved V-encoded cysteine to the conserved J-encoded phenylalanine. The earlier analysis of some 540 of the donors excluded any sequence lacking an unambiguous match to a single V gene segment. An earlier analysis of approximately 590 of the donors called V segments functional above 56.7% productive rearrangements and segregating when the between-donor standard deviation exceeded 5%. To diagnose cytomegalovirus status from the catalog of TCR beta chain sequences, a statistical classification framework was built. A later analysis assigned V and J genes by comparing TCR nucleotide sequences with IMGT/GENE-DB human TR gene sequences. In a later analysis, CDR3 sequences and most-parsimonious VDJ recombination scenarios were assigned using the TCRdist pipeline. In a later analysis, every TCR beta chain was defined by the combination of its CDR3 amino acid sequence and its V-gene family, and reads without a unique V-gene family were dropped. A later analysis removed 450 to 600 highly shared, low-generation-probability nucleotide sequences to deal with suspected cross-contamination and a sequencing artifact. For each public chain, a later analysis derived a clonal expansion index from normalized ranks of inferred template counts within each repertoire. In a later analysis, generation probabilities were computed with a VDJ recombination model fitted to out-of-frame rearrangements, and the resulting probabilities were checked against IGoR. A later analysis scored TCR-TCR, TCR-HLA and TCR-CMV co-occurrence with hypergeometric tests, applying a repertoire-size bias correction to TCR pairs. A later analysis estimated false discovery rates by permuting HLA or CMV assignments 20 times. A later analysis grouped co-occurring TCRs with DBSCAN, adding TCRdist sequence similarity when clustering within HLA-allele-positive subsets. Repertoires with fewer than 30,000 or more than 120,000 public chains were left out of co-occurrence clustering, as were about five repertoires with anomalous nucleotide sharing. TCRdb stores this immuneACCESS table with in-frame sequences only. Part of the clones is absent; in the studies checked, under half of the shortfall reflects unresolved V genes, and no reason is known for the rest. D and trimming were read from the DNA, whereas the V and J calls and clone size are those reported in that table. The table held for this sample gives about 160,000 clones. The ten largest clones take up roughly 2% of the sample.

This receptor was obtained from a man aged 30 to 45 in good health and CMV-seronegative. This receptor chain uses TRBV7-7 and TRBJ1-2; TRBD1 is a weak D gene call, 6 bases matching. Sequencing was done on a sample of PBMCs. The DNA sequence is TGTGCCGTTGGACAGTCCCACTACTTCCTTGATGGCTACACCTTC. Translated, this is CAVGQSHYFLDGYTF. With the rest looked up from the reference TRBV7-7 and TRBJ1-2 genes rather than sequenced, the full variable domain is GAGVSQSPRYKVTKRGQDVTLRCDPISSHATLYWYQQALGQGPEFLTYFNYEAQPDKSGLPSDRFSAERPEGSISTLTIQRTEQRDSAMYRCAVGQSHYFLDGYTFGSGTRLTVV.